Shown below are 13 T cell receptor beta chains from a single sample sequenced in a study of post-analysis software for immune sequencing data. Their specific antigens are unknown. Findings and caveats of the study: Among roughly 5 TRBV segments more frequent in patients than controls were TRBV5-6, TRBV5-1 and TRBV20-1.

TCR beta cDNA libraries had unique molecular identifiers. TCRdb passed the PCR reads through MiXCR, listing each CDR3 protein once. The table has hundreds of thousands of distinct CDR3 sequences, 53% seen once. Material for sequencing was blood. These receptors all stem from a girl between 5 and 17 years old with multiple sclerosis.

The genes are TRBV29-1 and TRBJ1-1; D unclear. Germline lookup yields CDR1 SQVTM and CDR2 ANQGSEA. The CDR3 extends over 13 amino acids. Trimming shortened V by 4 bases and J by 0 bases, and 9 bases separated the two germline ends. Here the CDR3 reads CSVARLMNTEAFF. The CDR3 coding sequence is TGCAGCGTTGCCAGATTAATGAACACTGAAGCTTTCTTT.

V usage is TRBV6-6 and J usage is TRBJ1-5, with D hard to call. CDR3 length: 13 residues. V lost 6 bases and J 0 bases, leaving 6 bases between the germline ends. The germline V gene encodes CDR1 MNHNY and CDR2 SVGAGI (reference sequence). In DNA form, the CDR3 reads TGTGCCAGCAGCCACTATAGCAATCAGCCCCAGCATTTT. Amino acid sequence: CASSHYSNQPQHF.

The chain combines TRBV20-1 with TRBJ2-7, with 9 bases that match TRBD1. CDR1 and CDR2 (germline): DFQATT, SNEGSKA (reference sequence). The CDR3 length is 16 residues. The J segment lost 0 bases and the V segment lost 6 bases, leaving 12 bases of the junction unmatched. The CDR3 sequence: CSALTTGGSLSYEQYF. CDR3 DNA: TGCAGTGCCCTTACTACAGGGGGCTCCCTCTCCTACGAGCAGTACTTC.

This clonotype has more than one count but fewer than ten. The chain couples TRBV4-1 to TRBJ1-5; D gene uncertain. CDR3 size: 12 residues. V was pared by 1 base and J by 9 bases, with 7 bases between. Looked up from germline, CDR1 is MGHRA and CDR2 is YSYEKL. The CDR3 here is CASSQVGSPQHF. For the CDR3, the DNA is TGCGCCAGCAGCCAAGTCGGTTCGCCCCAGCATTTT.

This clonotype was counted a few times. This sequence joins TRBV20-1 and TRBJ2-1; the D gene could be TRBD1 or TRBD2 (5 bases each). CDR3 length: 14 amino acids. Germline loops: CDR1 DFQATT, CDR2 SNEGSKA (reference sequence). The ends were cut back, 2 bases at V and 6 bases at J, with 14 bases in the middle. The DNA of the CDR3 is TGCAGTGCTAGACCGGGACGGACGGCCAATGAGCAGTTCTTC. Residues: CSARPGRTANEQFF.

CDR3: CSASRGAGGLLNEQFF. The DNA of the CDR3 is TGCAGTGCTAGTAGGGGAGCGGGAGGGCTTTTGAATGAGCAGTTCTTC. This chain links TRBV20-1 with TRBJ2-1; the match to TRBD2 covers 10 bases. The CDR3 totals 16 residues. Losses at the gene ends were 3 bases for V and 7 bases for J; bases not matched to a gene: 12. Germline lookup yields CDR1 DFQATT and CDR2 SNEGSKA (reference sequence).

This clonotype was seen only once. V is TRBV12-3 or TRBV12-4 and J is TRBJ1-4, with 9 bases lining up with TRBD1. CDR3 length equals 14 residues. The V segment lost 5 bases and the J segment 7 bases; nucleotides outside the gene matches: 5. DNA of the CDR3: TGTGCCAGCAGTACACAGGGGGCTGTTGAAAAACTGTTTTTT. Translation gives CASSTQGAVEKLFF.

V gene TRBV20-1 combines with J gene TRBJ2-5; tentatively, D is TRBD2 (6 bases). Germline loops: CDR1 DFQATT, CDR2 SNEGSKA (reference sequence). Trimming took off 6 bases at V and 1 base at J, with 15 bases between the two ends. The CDR3 has 14 amino acids. The CDR3 DNA reads as TGCAGTGCCCGCCCGGGACTCAGCCAAGAGACCCAGTACTTC. It codes for CSARPGLSQETQYF.

This clonotype was recorded a few times. CDR3 sequence: CASSLQSGGYTF. The CDR3 DNA reads TGTGCCAGCAGCCTACAGTCCGGTGGCTACACCTTC. The chain couples TRBV6-5 to TRBJ1-2; no firm D call. This CDR3 comprises 12 residues. Germline assignment: CDR1 MNHEY and CDR2 SVGAGI. Trimming took 6 bases from V and 7 from J, leaving 12 bases between them.

This chain uses TRBV20-1 with TRBJ2-7, with no clear D. Germline V CDR1 and CDR2: DFQATT, SNEGSKA (reference sequence). The CDR3 covers 11 residues. V was clipped by 3 bases and J by 4 bases, with 7 bases between them. The CDR3: CSASDGYEQYF. The CDR3 coding sequence is TGCAGTGCTAGTGACGGATACGAGCAGTACTTC.

This chain uses TRBV12-3 or TRBV12-4 with TRBJ2-7; 9 bases are shared with TRBD1. CDR3 length: 13 residues. J was trimmed by 5 bases and V by 6 bases; bases with no gene match: 5. For the CDR3, the DNA is TGTGCCAGCAGGGGACAGGGAGCTAACGAGCAGTACTTC. Encoded protein: CASRGQGANEQYF.

CDR3 sequence: CASSPQTSGSYHEQYF. The CDR3 DNA reads TGTGCCAGCTCACCACAGACTAGCGGGAGCTACCACGAGCAGTACTTC. The rearrangement joins TRBV18 to TRBJ2-5; 12 nucleotides line up with TRBD2. The J call is doubtful: the DNA matches TRBJ2-7 better. Germline loops: CDR1 KGHSH, CDR2 LQKENI. CDR3 length: 16 residues.

The chain couples TRBV5-1 to TRBJ2-4; D is unresolved. The J call is uncertain, as TRBJ2-7 better fits the DNA end. The germline V gene has CDR1 SGHRS and CDR2 YFSETQ. The CDR3 spans 13 residues. The CDR3 sequence is CASSLTPKDEQYF. DNA for the CDR3: TGCGCCAGCAGCTTAACCCCCAAAGACGAGCAGTACTTC.